A single T cell receptor (beta chain) is shown here with its context. Clones were sequenced by immunoSEQ multiplex PCR, and TCRdb holds only the in-frame ones, with some missing. The repertoire consists of tens of thousands of clones, with approximately 80% occurring once and the leading ten covering 0.8% to 1.2%. The data were taken from a study of T cells in narcolepsy. Material for sequencing was memory (CD45RA-) CD4+ T cells from blood. This clonotype was obtained from a human donor in good health.

The CDR3: CATSRDQDTQYF. The CDR3 DNA sequence: TGTGCCACCAGCAGAGACCAAGATACGCAGTATTTT. V gene TRBV15 combines with J gene TRBJ2-3; D gene ambiguous. The CDR3 has 12 amino acids. CDR1 and CDR2 (germline): LNHNV, YYDKDF (reference sequence). V was trimmed by 0 bases and J by 5 bases, leaving 3 bases between them.